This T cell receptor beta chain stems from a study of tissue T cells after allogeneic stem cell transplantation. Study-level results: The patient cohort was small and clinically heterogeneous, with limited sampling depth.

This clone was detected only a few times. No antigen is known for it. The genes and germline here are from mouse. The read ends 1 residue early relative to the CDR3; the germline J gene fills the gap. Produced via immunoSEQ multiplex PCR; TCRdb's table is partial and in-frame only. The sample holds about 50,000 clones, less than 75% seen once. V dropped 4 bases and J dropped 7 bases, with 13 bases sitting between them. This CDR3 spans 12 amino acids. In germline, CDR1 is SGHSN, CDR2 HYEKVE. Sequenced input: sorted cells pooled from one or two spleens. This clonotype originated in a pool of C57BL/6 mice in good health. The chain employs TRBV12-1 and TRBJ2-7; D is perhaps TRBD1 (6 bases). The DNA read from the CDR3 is TGTGCCAGCTCCCACGACAGGAGGGAACAGTAC. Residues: CASSHDRREQY. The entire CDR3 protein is CASSHDRREQYF.